These 21 T cell receptor beta chains share one sample of origin, sequenced in a study of shared clonotypes between healthy human individuals. Produced via immunoSEQ multiplex PCR; TCRdb's table is partial and in-frame only. The sample holds approximately 600,000 clones, 90% to 95% seen once. The naive CD8 population came from CD45RO-negative cells selected for CCR7, without terminally differentiated effector memory CD45RA+ cells. Sequences were obtained from naive CD8+ T cells sorted from blood. These receptors all stem from a woman in her 30s in good health.

The CDR3 loop is CSSSGGGARSDTQYF. In nucleotides, the CDR3 is TGCAGCTCCTCTGGAGGGGGCGCAAGGTCAGATACGCAGTATTTT. The V call is TRBV29-1, the J call TRBJ2-3; D possibly corresponds to TRBD1 (7 bases). CDR1 and CDR2 (germline): SQVTM, ANQGSEA. V dropped 8 bases and J dropped 4 bases, with 22 bases sitting between them. The length of the CDR3 is 15 residues.

There are a few counts of this clone. The V and J genes are TRBV5-1 and TRBJ2-7; 8 positions match TRBD1. V gave up 0 bases and J gave up 5 bases; unmatched junction bases: 4. The germline gives CDR1 SGHRS, CDR2 YFSETQ. The CDR3 is 14 residues long. The CDR3 sequence is CASSLGSGGHEQYF. Written as DNA, the CDR3 is TGCGCCAGCAGCTTGGGGTCAGGGGGCCACGAGCAGTACTTC. Using reference TRBV5-1 and TRBJ2-7 for the parts outside the CDR3, the full variable domain is KAGVTQTPRYLIKTRGQQVTLSCSPISGHRSVSWYQQTPGQGLQFLFEYFSETQRNKGNFPGRFSGRQFSNSRSEMNVSTLELGDSALYLCASSLGSGGHEQYFGPGTRLTVT.

The V and J genes are TRBV18 and TRBJ1-1, with unresolved D. With 3 bases removed from V and 4 bases from J, the gap between germline ends came to 3 bases. The CDR3 contains 11 residues. Germline CDR1 is KGHSH and CDR2 is LQKENI. CDR3 loop: CASSPSTEAFF. DNA for the CDR3: TGTGCCAGCTCACCGAGCACTGAAGCTTTCTTT.

This clone was found a few times. The genes are TRBV30 and TRBJ2-2; perhaps D is TRBD1 or TRBD2 (5 bases each). The CDR3 is 14 residues long. The V gene's germline CDR1 is GTSNPN and CDR2 SVGIG (reference sequence). V lost 2 bases and J lost 4, with 11 bases in between. The CDR3 DNA reads TGTGCCTGGAGTTTCGGGGCAGGCACCGGGGAGCTGTTTTTT. It codes for CAWSFGAGTGELFF.

The V and J genes are TRBV7-2 and TRBJ2-7, with 10 positions matching TRBD2. Germline V gives CDR1 SGHTA, CDR2 FQGNSA. Trimming removed 3 bases from V and 2 bases from J; junction bases left unmatched: 7. The CDR3 covers 16 residues. Here the CDR3 DNA reads TGTGCCAGCAGCTTGCTAGCGGGGGATCTTCCCTACGAGCAGTACTTC. It specifies CASSLLAGDLPYEQYF.

For the CDR3, the DNA is TGCAGCGTTGAAGATCTGAGTAGCGGGAGCTACGAGCAGTACTTC. Its protein is CSVEDLSSGSYEQYF. The chain carries TRBV29-1 and TRBJ2-7, with 9 bases fitting TRBD2. The germline gives CDR1 SQVTM, CDR2 ANQGSEA. CDR3 length: 15 residues. The J segment lost 3 bases and the V segment lost 0 bases, leaving 6 bases of the junction unmatched.

This rearrangement joins TRBV19 to TRBJ1-5; the D gene is possibly TRBD1 (6 bases). CDR1 and CDR2 from the germline V gene are LNHDA and SQIVND (reference sequence). CDR3 length equals 16 residues. V lost 1 base to trimming and J lost 7 bases, with 17 bases between them. The CDR3 DNA reads as TGTGCCAGTAGTATAGGGTCAGGGGCCCTGAGGCAGCCCCAGCATTTT. Its translation is CASSIGSGALRQPQHF.

V gene TRBV28 combines with J gene TRBJ2-3; 7 positions agree with TRBD1. CDR1 and CDR2 from the germline V gene are MDHEN and SYDVKM. This CDR3 is 15 amino acids long. With V trimmed by 6 bases and J by 6 bases, 12 bases remained unmatched. The CDR3 DNA follows: TGTGCCAGCAGAACTCCGACAGGGATCACCGATACGCAGTATTTT. It is translated as CASRTPTGITDTQYF.

This clone was observed a single time. The J gene is TRBJ1-2, the V gene TRBV7-9, with 9 bases that match TRBD1. CDR1 is SEHNR and CDR2 is FQNEAQ in the germline V gene (reference sequence). The CDR3 totals 16 residues. The V segment lost 5 bases and the J segment 2 bases; nucleotides outside the gene matches: 9. DNA for the CDR3: TGTGCCAGCAGCCGCGCGCGGGACAGGGAAAACTATGGCTACACCTTC. Translating it yields CASSRARDRENYGYTF.

The rearrangement links TRBV27 to TRBJ1-5; D gene uncertain. Per the germline V gene, CDR1 is MNHEY and CDR2 is SMNVEV (reference sequence). The CDR3 consists of 14 residues. The V gene lost 6 bases and the J gene lost 4 bases, with 13 bases spanning the gap. The DNA of the CDR3 is TGTGCCAGCAGGCCCTTAGGTCGTAATCAGCCCCAGCATTTT. Its protein product is CASRPLGRNQPQHF.

The chain joins TRBV21-1 to TRBJ2-7; the table names TRBD1, a call not compared with the DNA. TRBV21-1 is given as a pseudogene. The CDR3 totals 13 residues. The CDR3 sequence is CASTRTGPLEQYF. CDR3 nucleotides: TGTGCCAGCACGAGGACAGGGCCCCTCGAGCAGTACTTC.

The table lists this clone with a count of one. This chain joins TRBV9 and TRBJ1-1; D is perhaps TRBD1 (5 bases). The germline V gene has CDR1 SGDLS and CDR2 YYNGEE. Trimming stripped 4 bases from V and 3 bases from J, with 19 bases between. The CDR3 length is 16 residues. CDR3 coding DNA: TGTGCCAGCAGCCCAAACACCGGGGGTTTGGACACTGAAGCTTTCTTT. Its translation: CASSPNTGGLDTEAFF.

In this sample, this clone turned up once. The rearrangement uses TRBV4-1 and TRBJ2-2; D may be TRBD1 or TRBD2 (5 bases each). The ends were cut back, 0 bases at V and 5 bases at J, with 19 bases in the middle. The germline CDR1 and CDR2 sequences are MGHRA and YSYEKL. The length of the CDR3 is 18 residues. The DNA of the CDR3 is TGCGCCAGCAGCCAAGATCTCCGACAGTTAGCGAGAACCGGGGAGCTGTTTTTT. It encodes CASSQDLRQLARTGELFF.

The chain recombines TRBV19 with TRBJ2-7; either TRBD1 or TRBD2 may fit D (5 bases each). Germline assignment: CDR1 LNHDA and CDR2 SQIVND (reference sequence). The CDR3 spans 14 residues. V was shortened by 6 bases and J by 2 bases, with 14 bases between the two germline ends. The CDR3 spells CASSRDRDAYEQYF. CDR3 in DNA: TGTGCCAGTAGCAGGGACCGGGACGCCTACGAGCAGTACTTC.

The chain recombines TRBV28 with TRBJ2-2; the match to TRBD2 covers 8 bases. V gave up 6 bases and J gave up 1 base; unmatched junction bases: 4. CDR1 is MDHEN and CDR2 is SYDVKM in the germline V gene. This CDR3 region has 15 residues. CDR3 sequence: CASRPGLENTGELFF. In DNA, the CDR3 is TGTGCCAGCAGGCCGGGACTAGAGAACACCGGGGAGCTGTTTTTT.

V gene TRBV5-1 combines with J gene TRBJ2-5, with D unresolved. The V gene lost 1 base and the J gene lost 4 bases, with 17 bases spanning the gap. There are 16 residues in the CDR3. CDR1 is SGHRS, CDR2 YFSETQ, per germline. Written as DNA, the CDR3 is TGCGCCAGCAGCTTGTACCAGGTGGTTTTGGGAGAGACCCAGTACTTC. The encoded protein is CASSLYQVVLGETQYF.

This chain connects TRBV28 to TRBJ1-1; 11 nucleotides match TRBD1. The CDR3 runs to 18 residues. V was clipped by 4 bases and J by 4 bases; unmatched bases: 14. Per germline, CDR1 MDHEN and CDR2 SYDVKM. The CDR3 region has the DNA TGTGCCAGCAGTTCGAACGAGGACAGGGGGCCAGGTGGCACTGAAGCTTTCTTT. This translates into CASSSNEDRGPGGTEAFF.

The chain combines TRBV28 with TRBJ2-1; D may be TRBD2 (5 bases). The CDR3 spans 15 residues. Trimming left V 6 bases short and J 0 bases short, with 12 bases between. Germline-derived CDR1 and CDR2 are MDHEN and SYDVKM. The CDR3 sequence is CASSRSGTSYNEQFF. The CDR3 nucleotides are TGTGCCAGCAGCCGAAGCGGAACCTCCTACAATGAGCAGTTCTTC.

This clone has only a few counts. The V and J genes are TRBV10-3 and TRBJ2-4, with D perhaps TRBD2 (6 bases). This CDR3 comprises 15 residues. Germline V gene data show CDR1 as ENHRY and CDR2 as SYGVKD. The V end lost 3 bases, the J end lost 3 bases, and 12 bases lay between the germline ends. This CDR3 reads CAISDPGVDKNIQYF. CDR3 bases: TGTGCCATCAGTGATCCGGGGGTGGACAAAAACATTCAGTACTTC.

Turning to this clone: Other DNA sequences in the same sample also yield this CDR3. The J gene is TRBJ2-7, the V gene TRBV6-5; D possibly matches TRBD1 or TRBD2 (6 bases each). The V and J ends lost 0 bases and 4 bases respectively, with 10 bases between them. Looked up from germline, CDR1 is MNHEY and CDR2 is SVGAGI. The CDR3 extends over 14 amino acids. The CDR3 bases are TGTGCCAGCAGTTACTCTTCGGGGGCTTACGAGCAGTACTTC. This encodes CASSYSSGAYEQYF.

This sequence joins TRBV19 and TRBJ1-3; 8 bases agree with TRBD1. Germline V gene lookup returns CDR1 LNHDA and CDR2 SQIVND (reference sequence). The CDR3 is made up of 16 amino acids. Trimming cost V 6 bases and J 3 bases; bases outside gene matches: 10. The DNA of the CDR3 is TGTGCCAGTAGGGGGACAGGCGAAGCCCTTGGAAACACCATATATTTT. Its translation: CASRGTGEALGNTIYF.